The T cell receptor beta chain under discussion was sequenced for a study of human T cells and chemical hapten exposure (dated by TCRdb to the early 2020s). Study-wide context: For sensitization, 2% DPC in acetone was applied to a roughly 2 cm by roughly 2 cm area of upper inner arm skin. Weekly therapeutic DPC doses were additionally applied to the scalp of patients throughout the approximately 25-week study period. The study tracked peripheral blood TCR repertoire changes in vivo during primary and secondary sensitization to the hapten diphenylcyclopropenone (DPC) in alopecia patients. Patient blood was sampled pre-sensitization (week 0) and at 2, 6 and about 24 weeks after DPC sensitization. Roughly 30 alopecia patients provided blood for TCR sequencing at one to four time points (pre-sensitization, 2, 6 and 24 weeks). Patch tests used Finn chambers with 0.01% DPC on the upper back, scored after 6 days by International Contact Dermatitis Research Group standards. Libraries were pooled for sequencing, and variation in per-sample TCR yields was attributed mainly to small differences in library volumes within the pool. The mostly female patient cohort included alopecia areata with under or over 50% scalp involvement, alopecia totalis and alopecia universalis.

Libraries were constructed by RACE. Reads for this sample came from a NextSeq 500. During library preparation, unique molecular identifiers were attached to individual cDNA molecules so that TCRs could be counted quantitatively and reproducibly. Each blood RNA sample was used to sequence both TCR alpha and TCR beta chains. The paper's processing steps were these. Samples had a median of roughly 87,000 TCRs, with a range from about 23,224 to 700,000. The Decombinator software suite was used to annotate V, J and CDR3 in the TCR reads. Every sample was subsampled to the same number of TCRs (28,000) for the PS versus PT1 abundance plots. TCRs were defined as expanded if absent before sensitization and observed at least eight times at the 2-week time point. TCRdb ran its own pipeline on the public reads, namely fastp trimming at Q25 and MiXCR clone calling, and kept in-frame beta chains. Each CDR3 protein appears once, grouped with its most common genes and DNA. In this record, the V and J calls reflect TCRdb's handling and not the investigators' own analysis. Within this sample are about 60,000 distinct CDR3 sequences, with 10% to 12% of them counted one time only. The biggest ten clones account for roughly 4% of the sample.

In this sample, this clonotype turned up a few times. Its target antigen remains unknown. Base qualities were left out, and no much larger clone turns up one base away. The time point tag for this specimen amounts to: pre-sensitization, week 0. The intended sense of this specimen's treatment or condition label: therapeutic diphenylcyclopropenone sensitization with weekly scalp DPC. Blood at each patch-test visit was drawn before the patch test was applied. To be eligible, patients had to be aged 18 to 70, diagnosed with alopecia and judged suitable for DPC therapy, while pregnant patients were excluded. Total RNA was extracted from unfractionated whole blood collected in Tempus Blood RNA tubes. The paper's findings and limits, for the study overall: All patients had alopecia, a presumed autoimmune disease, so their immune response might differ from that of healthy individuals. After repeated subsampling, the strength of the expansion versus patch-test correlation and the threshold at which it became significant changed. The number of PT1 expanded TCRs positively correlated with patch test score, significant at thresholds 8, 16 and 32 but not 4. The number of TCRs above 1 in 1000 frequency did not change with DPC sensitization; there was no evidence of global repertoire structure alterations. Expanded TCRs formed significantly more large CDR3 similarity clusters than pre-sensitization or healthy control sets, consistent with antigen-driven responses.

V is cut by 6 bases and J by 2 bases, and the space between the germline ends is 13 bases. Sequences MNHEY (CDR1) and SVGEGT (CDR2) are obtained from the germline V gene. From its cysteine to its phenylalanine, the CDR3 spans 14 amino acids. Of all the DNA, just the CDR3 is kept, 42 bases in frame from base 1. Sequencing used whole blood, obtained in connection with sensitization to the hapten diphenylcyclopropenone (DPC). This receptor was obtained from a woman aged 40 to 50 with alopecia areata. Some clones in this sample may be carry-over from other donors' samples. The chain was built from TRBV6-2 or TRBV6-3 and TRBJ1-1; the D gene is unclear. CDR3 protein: CASSRTGINTEAFF. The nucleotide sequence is TGTGCCAGCAGCCGGACGGGTATCAACACTGAAGCTTTCTTT.